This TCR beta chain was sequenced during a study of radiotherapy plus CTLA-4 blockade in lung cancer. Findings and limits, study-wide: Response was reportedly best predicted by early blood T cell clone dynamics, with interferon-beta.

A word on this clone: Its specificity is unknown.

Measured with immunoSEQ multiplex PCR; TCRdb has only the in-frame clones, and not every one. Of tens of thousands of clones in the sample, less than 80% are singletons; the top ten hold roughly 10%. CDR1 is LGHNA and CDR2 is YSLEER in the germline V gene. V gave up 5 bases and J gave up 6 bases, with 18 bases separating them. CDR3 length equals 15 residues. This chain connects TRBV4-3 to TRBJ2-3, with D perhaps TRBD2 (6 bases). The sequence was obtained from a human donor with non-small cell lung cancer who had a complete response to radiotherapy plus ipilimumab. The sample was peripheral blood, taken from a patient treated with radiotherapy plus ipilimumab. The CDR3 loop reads CASSSRIAAGDTQYF. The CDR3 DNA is TGCGCCAGCAGCTCCAGGATAGCGGCCGGTGATACGCAGTATTTT.